This T cell receptor (beta chain) stems from a study of lymphopenia after photon versus proton radiotherapy. Whole-study results and caveats: Only patients who died were analyzed for survival; proton advantage is unproven. Relative stability marked proton patients; photon patients lost diversity and naive cells. Oligoclonal CD8+ Temra expansion after nadir drove photon patients' diversity drop. In patients who died, overall survival fell as post-nadir TCR diversity dropped more.

The protocol was immunoSEQ multiplex PCR, while the TCRdb copy is restricted to in-frame clones and leaves out a portion. Here the sample spans roughly 20,000 clones, about 90% being singletons. Trimming removed 5 bases from V and 8 bases from J; junction bases left unmatched: 14. The CDR3 sequence is 15 residues long. Germline V gene sequence: CDR1 SGHNT, CDR2 YYREEE (reference sequence). A word on this clone: Its antigen is as yet unknown.

The rearrangement uses TRBV5-4 and TRBJ2-3; 7 nucleotides line up with TRBD2. Specimen: peripheral blood, collected from a patient treated with photon-based radiotherapy. The TCR sequence derives from a man between 60 and 70 years old with pancreatic cancer. The CDR3 loop reads CASSRGGSTPSTQYF. DNA for the CDR3: TGTGCCAGCAGTCGCGGGGGTTCAACGCCATCTACGCAGTATTTT.